Each of the 30 T cell receptor beta chains below was sequenced from the same sample in a study of neurological immune-mediated disorders. TCRdb redid the calling of the 5' RACE reads with MiXCR, one entry per CDR3 protein. The sample has about 80,000 distinct CDR3 sequences, 9.4% seen once. The source material was PBMCs. The receptor source for this set is a man aged 50 or older in good health.

This clonotype was counted ten times or more. V usage is TRBV28 and J usage is TRBJ2-2, with D hard to call. Between the trimmed V and J ends, which lost 6 bases and 6 bases, there was a span of 14 bases. This CDR3 comprises 14 residues. Germline V gene data show CDR1 as MDHEN and CDR2 as SYDVKM. Written as DNA, the CDR3 is TGTGCCAGCAGACCCTACTCCGACCCCGGGGAGCTGTTTTTT. Translated: CASRPYSDPGELFF.

This clonotype was seen repeatedly, ten times or more. The chain couples TRBV12-3 or TRBV12-4 to TRBJ1-2; TRBD1 agrees at 10 bases. Germline trimming cut 5 bases from V and 7 bases from J; bases unmatched to any gene: 4. The CDR3 spans 13 residues. CDR3 residues: CASSIGTGVGYTF. Here the CDR3 DNA reads TGTGCCAGCAGTATTGGGACAGGGGTTGGCTACACCTTC.

This clonotype was seen many times. The V gene is TRBV10-3, the J gene TRBJ2-2; TRBD2 might be the D (7 bases). The germline CDR1 and CDR2 sequences are ENHRY and SYGVKD. The CDR3 covers 17 residues. Between the trimmed V and J ends, which lost 6 bases and 4 bases, there was a span of 21 bases. In nucleotides, the CDR3 is TGTGCCATCAGCCTGATCGGGGGGCAGCTGGTCACCGGGGAGCTGTTTTTT. Protein sequence: CAISLIGGQLVTGELFF.

This clonotype came up many times. The genes are TRBV5-1 and TRBJ2-7, with a tentative D call TRBD1 (5 bases). CDR3 size: 14 residues. Per the germline V gene, CDR1 is SGHRS and CDR2 is YFSETQ. Trimming stripped 3 bases from V and 5 bases from J, with 15 bases between. CDR3 amino acids: CASSSRTKADEQYF. The CDR3 DNA sequence: TGCGCCAGCAGCTCGAGGACAAAGGCCGACGAGCAGTACTTC.

This clonotype was seen ten or more times. V gene TRBV29-1 combines with J gene TRBJ2-5; D possibly uses TRBD1 or TRBD2 (5 bases each). CDR3 size: 13 residues. Trimming removed 6 bases from V and 4 bases from J, with 15 bases in between. Looked up from germline, CDR1 is SQVTM and CDR2 is ANQGSEA. The CDR3 protein is CSVGPGAGETQYF. The CDR3 nucleotides are TGCAGCGTGGGCCCCGGGGCCGGAGAGACCCAGTACTTC. Supplemented by reference TRBV29-1 and TRBJ2-5, the full variable domain reads SAVISQKPSRDICQRGTSLTIQCQVDSQVTMMFWYRQQPGQSLTLIATANQGSEATYESGFVIDKFPISRPNLTFSTLTVSNMSPEDSSIYLCSVGPGAGETQYFGPGTRLLVL.

This clonotype was recorded at least ten times. CDR3: CASSKRGANYEQYF. In DNA form, the CDR3 reads TGTGCCAGCTCTAAGCGAGGGGCCAACTACGAGCAGTACTTC. The chain uses TRBV19 and TRBJ2-7, with D perhaps being TRBD1 or TRBD2 (5 bases each). Per germline, CDR1 LNHDA and CDR2 SQIVND (reference sequence). The V and J ends lost 9 bases and 3 bases respectively, with 18 bases between them. This CDR3 is 14 amino acids long.

This clonotype appeared many times. The rearrangement joins TRBV20-1 to TRBJ2-3, with a tentative D call TRBD2 (6 bases). Between the trimmed V and J ends, which lost 6 bases and 5 bases, there was a span of 21 bases. This CDR3 comprises 15 residues. Germline CDR1 reads DFQATT; CDR2 reads SNEGSKA (reference sequence). CDR3 protein: CSATRALGGGDTQYF. The CDR3 nucleotides are TGCAGTGCCACGCGGGCTCTCGGGGGAGGAGATACGCAGTATTTT.

In regard to this clonotype: This may stem from a read error, because a much larger clone lies one nucleotide away. The chain has TRBV20-1 and TRBJ1-4, with D maybe TRBD1 (6 bases). Germline CDR1 and CDR2: DFQATT and SNEGSKA (reference sequence). This CDR3 has 13 residues. In DNA form, the CDR3 reads TGCAGTGCAAGACAGGTTGCTAATGAAAACCTGTTTTTT. It is translated as CSARQVANENLFF.

This clonotype was seen ten or more times. This chain connects TRBV5-1 to TRBJ2-7; no firm D call. The germline gives CDR1 SGHRS, CDR2 YFSETQ. The CDR3 contains 14 residues. V shed 4 bases and J shed 2 bases, with 13 bases lying between them. The CDR3 region is CASSRAAGTYEQYF. The DNA of the CDR3 is TGCGCCAGCAGCCGCGCTGCAGGAACCTACGAGCAGTACTTC.

This clonotype was detected many times. The V and J genes are TRBV7-8 and TRBJ2-5; 10 bases map to TRBD2. The CDR3 sequence is 14 residues long. The germline gives CDR1 SGHVS, CDR2 FQNEAQ. The junction had 3 bases not matched to a gene; V was cut back by 3 bases and J by 5 bases. The CDR3 sequence: CASSFTSGIETQYF. In nucleotides, the CDR3 is TGTGCCAGCAGCTTTACTAGCGGGATTGAGACCCAGTACTTC.

This clonotype occurred many times. J is TRBJ2-1 and V is TRBV6-1, with D perhaps given as TRBD1 or TRBD2 (6 bases each). The CDR3 is 15 residues long. Per germline, CDR1 MNHNS and CDR2 SASEGT. The ends were cut back, 4 bases at V and 6 bases at J, with 16 bases in the middle. CDR3 amino acids: CASSVRGAVFNEQFF. The CDR3 bases are TGTGCCAGCAGTGTTAGGGGGGCCGTATTCAATGAGCAGTTCTTC.

This chain links TRBV5-1 with TRBJ2-5; D gene uncertain. The V end was cut by 2 bases, the J end by 2 bases, with 7 bases between. Per the germline V gene, CDR1 is SGHRS and CDR2 is YFSETQ. The CDR3 totals 13 residues. The CDR3 DNA sequence: TGCGCCAGCAGCTTTAGCAGTCAAGAGACCCAGTACTTC. It specifies CASSFSSQETQYF.

The chain combines TRBV7-2 with TRBJ2-3; no reliable D call. Looked up from germline, CDR1 is SGHTA and CDR2 is FQGNSA. V shed 5 bases and J shed 0 bases, with 15 bases lying between them. The CDR3 contains 16 residues. CDR3 nucleotide sequence: TGTGCCAGCAGCCAAAACGTCGCGACTAGCACAGATACGCAGTATTTT. It specifies CASSQNVATSTDTQYF. Full variable domain (remainder filled in from reference TRBV7-2 and TRBJ2-3): GAGVSQSPSNKVTEKGKDVELRCDPISGHTALYWYRQSLGQGLEFLIYFQGNSAPDKSGLPSDRFSAERTGGSVSTLTIQRTQQEDSAVYLCASSQNVATSTDTQYFGPGTRLTVL.

This clonotype was seen a handful of times. This may stem from a read error, because a much larger clone lies one nucleotide away. The V call is TRBV9, the J call TRBJ2-7; D unclear. The CDR3 sequence is 13 residues long. Germline CDR1 reads SGDLS; CDR2 reads YYNGEE. DNA for the CDR3: TGTGCCAGCAGCGTCGGGCCGTTATACGACCAGTACTTC. Its translation is CASSVGPLYDQYF.

This clonotype was counted many times. Sequence at one end of the junction differs from germline and may be a read error. The V gene is TRBV5-1, the J gene TRBJ1-1; perhaps TRBD1 as D (5 bases). The CDR3 is 14 amino acids. The germline CDR1 and CDR2 sequences are SGHRS and YFSETQ. DNA for the CDR3: TGTGCCAGCAGTTTAACAGGAGTGAACACTGAAGCTTTCTTT. Residues: CASSLTGVNTEAFF.

This chain links TRBV7-6 with TRBJ2-1; perhaps TRBD2 as D (5 bases). The CDR3 is made up of 14 amino acids. Germline CDR1 and CDR2: SGHVS and FNYEAQ. Trimming took off 8 bases at V and 7 bases at J, with 18 bases between the two ends. CDR3 DNA sequence: TGTGCCAGCCGCCCTGACTACGCTAATAATGAGCAGTTCTTC. It codes for CASRPDYANNEQFF. The variable domain in full, completed from reference TRBV7-6 and TRBJ2-1, reads GAGVSQSPRYKVTKRGQDVALRCDPISGHVSLYWYRQALGQGPEFLTYFNYEAQQDKSGLPNDRFSAERPEGSISTLTIQRTEQRDSAMYRCASRPDYANNEQFFGPGTRLTVL.

This clonotype came up many times. The genes are TRBV7-9 and TRBJ1-3, with D possibly being TRBD1 (6 bases). CDR3 length: 15 residues. V was clipped by 6 bases and J by 0 bases, with 12 bases between them. CDR1 is SEHNR and CDR2 is FQNEAQ in the germline V gene (reference sequence). CDR3 nucleotide sequence: TGTGCCAGCAGTCCAGGGGTCCCCTCTGGAAACACCATATATTTT. It encodes CASSPGVPSGNTIYF.

This clonotype was seen at least ten times. This chain uses TRBV20-1 with TRBJ1-2; TRBD1 agrees at 10 bases. CDR1 DFQATT and CDR2 SNEGSKA come from the germline V gene (reference sequence). J was trimmed by 3 bases and V by 3 bases; bases with no gene match: 7. The CDR3 runs to 15 residues. The CDR3 DNA sequence: TGCAGTGCTAGGAAGTTAGGGACAGGGGACTATGGCTACACCTTC. This translates into CSARKLGTGDYGYTF.

The chain has TRBV2 and TRBJ2-6; D uncertain. Trimming cost V 6 bases and J 4 bases, with 16 bases left between them. This CDR3 region has 16 residues. In germline, CDR1 is SNHLY, CDR2 FYNNEI. This CDR3 reads CASRVRVCPGANVLTF. The CDR3 DNA reads TGTGCCAGCAGGGTCAGAGTATGTCCAGGGGCCAACGTCCTGACTTTC.

This clonotype was detected ten times or more. The chain combines TRBV9 with TRBJ1-6; 8 bases are shared with TRBD1. Trimming cost V 0 bases and J 9 bases; bases outside gene matches: 5. This CDR3 is 15 amino acids long. CDR1 and CDR2 from the germline V gene are SGDLS and YYNGEE. CDR3 DNA sequence: TGTGCCAGCAGCGTAGACCCCCAGGGGGCTTCACCCCTCCACTTT. Protein sequence: CASSVDPQGASPLHF. The complete variable domain, with remaining parts taken from reference TRBV9 and TRBJ1-6, reads DSGVTQTPKHLITATGQRVTLRCSPRSGDLSVYWYQQSLDQGLQFLIQYYNGEERAKGNILERFSAQQFPDLHSELNLSSLELGDSALYFCASSVDPQGASPLHFGNGTRLTVT.

As regards this clonotype: The junction departs from germline at one end; a sequencing error may be responsible. V is TRBV15 and J is TRBJ2-5; the D gene is possibly TRBD2 (5 bases). The CDR3 totals 20 residues. CDR1 is LNHNV, CDR2 YYDKDF, per germline (reference sequence). The CDR3 DNA follows: TGTGACACCAGCAGAGATGAGGGTTTTGCGGAAATTTCCAAAGGGGAGACCCAGTACTTC. Translated, it gives CDTSRDEGFAEISKGETQYF.

In its sample, this clonotype was seen many times. The chain has TRBV5-1 and TRBJ2-7, with D possibly TRBD2 on 6 matching bases. There are 14 residues in the CDR3. Germline CDR1 and CDR2: SGHRS and YFSETQ. V was cut by 2 bases and J by 0 bases, with 9 bases left in between. CDR3 coding DNA: TGCGCCAGCAGCTTTAGCGGATACTCCTACGAGCAGTACTTC. Translated, it gives CASSFSGYSYEQYF.

This clonotype was detected many times. The chain is built from TRBV14 and TRBJ1-2; no firm D call. CDR1 and CDR2 from the germline V gene are SGHDN and FVKESK. Trimming took 4 bases from V and 3 from J, leaving 9 bases between them. The CDR3 has 13 residues. CDR3: CASSPAVYYGYTF. The CDR3 DNA reads as TGTGCCAGCAGCCCGGCAGTGTACTATGGCTACACCTTC.

This clonotype showed up many times. The rearrangement links TRBV27 to TRBJ2-7, with 10 bases matching TRBD1. Trimming took 5 bases from V and 7 from J; bases not matched to a gene: 11. In germline, CDR1 is MNHEY, CDR2 SMNVEV (reference sequence). The length of the CDR3 is 15 residues. The CDR3 protein is CASSLDGDRGREQYF. The CDR3 nucleotides read TGTGCCAGCAGTCTCGATGGGGACAGGGGTAGAGAGCAGTACTTC.

This clonotype occurred a few times. The gene calls are TRBV7-3 and TRBJ2-3, with D perhaps TRBD1 or TRBD2 (5 bases each). The V gene's germline CDR1 is SGHTA and CDR2 FQGTGA. The CDR3 extends over 15 amino acids. V lost 1 base, J lost 2 bases, and 10 bases lay in between. CDR3 bases: TGTGCCAGCAGCTTAATAGGGACCTACACAGATACGCAGTATTTT. Translation gives CASSLIGTYTDTQYF.

The gene calls are TRBV19 and TRBJ2-3; 9 bases agree with TRBD1. Germline loops: CDR1 LNHDA, CDR2 SQIVND (reference sequence). With 1 base clipped from V and 4 bases from J, the junction kept 6 bases outside the gene matches. CDR3 size: 16 residues. The CDR3 nucleotides read TGTGCCAGTAGTATAGTACCGGGACAGGGTTCAGATACGCAGTATTTT. Amino acids: CASSIVPGQGSDTQYF.

This clonotype was recorded at least ten times. The CDR3 protein is CSAPPSGSTQYF. The CDR3 DNA is TGCAGTGCTCCCCCTAGCGGGAGTACGCAGTATTTT. The rearrangement links TRBV20-1 to TRBJ2-3; 10 bases fit TRBD2. The V and J ends lost 5 bases and 8 bases, in that order; junction bases with no gene match: 4. The CDR3 is made up of 12 amino acids. CDR1 DFQATT and CDR2 SNEGSKA come from the germline V gene (reference sequence).

The chain combines TRBV6-5 with TRBJ1-2, with a tentative D call TRBD1 (6 bases). The CDR3 sequence is 15 residues long. The germline V and J ends were trimmed by 6 bases and 2 bases, with 16 bases remaining between them. Germline values: CDR1 MNHEY, CDR2 SVGAGI. The CDR3 is CASRPQGWGNYGYTF. The CDR3 nucleotides are TGTGCCAGCAGACCTCAGGGGTGGGGGAACTATGGCTACACCTTC.

The sample holds many counts of this clonotype. The rearrangement joins TRBV10-3 to TRBJ2-7; 8 positions match TRBD1. The CDR3 totals 13 residues. Germline CDR1 reads ENHRY; CDR2 reads SYGVKD. V dropped 8 bases and J dropped 2; count of bases not matched to a gene: 5. The CDR3 sequence is CAISRQGPYEQYF. The CDR3 DNA is TGTGCCATCTCCAGACAGGGGCCCTACGAGCAGTACTTC.

This clonotype was found many times. This chain links TRBV7-2 with TRBJ1-6, with a weak D call TRBD1 (5 bases). CDR1 is SGHTA and CDR2 is FQGNSA in the germline V gene. V lost 3 bases, J lost 2 bases, and 11 bases lay in between. CDR3 length: 16 residues. CDR3: CASSFQGGTYNSPLHF. CDR3 nucleotide sequence: TGTGCCAGCAGCTTCCAGGGAGGGACCTATAATTCACCCCTCCACTTT.